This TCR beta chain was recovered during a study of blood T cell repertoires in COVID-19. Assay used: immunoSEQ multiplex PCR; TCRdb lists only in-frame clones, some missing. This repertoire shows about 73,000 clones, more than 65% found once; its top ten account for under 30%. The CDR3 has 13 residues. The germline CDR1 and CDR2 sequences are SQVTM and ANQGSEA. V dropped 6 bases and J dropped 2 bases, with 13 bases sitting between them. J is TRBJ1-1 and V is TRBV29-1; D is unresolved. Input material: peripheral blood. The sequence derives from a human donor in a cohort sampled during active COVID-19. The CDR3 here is CSVVESGNTEAFF. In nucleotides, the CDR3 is TGCAGCGTGGTGGAATCAGGAAACACTGAAGCTTTCTTT.